Shown below are 4 T cell receptor beta chains from a single sample sequenced in a study of beta chain features in type 1 diabetes. General study findings and limits: Patients with Type 1 diabetes showed moderately but significantly shorter TCRB CDR3s in all four CD4+ subsets.

Their recognized antigens are unknown. TCRB transcripts that were expressed got sequenced, as all of the isolated RNA had been reverse transcribed. Sequenced by immunoSEQ multiplex PCR; TCRdb stores in-frame clones only, minus some. This table holds about 640,000 clones, roughly an eighth found once. The sequenced material came from naive CD4+ T cells from blood. These receptors originate from a man aged 25 to 40 with type 1 diabetes.

The chain has TRBV5-4 and TRBJ2-2, with TRBD2 identical over 12 bases. The germline V gene encodes CDR1 SGHNT and CDR2 YYREEE (reference sequence). Trimming removed 4 bases from V and 4 bases from J; junction bases left unmatched: 5. CDR3 length: 16 residues. In nucleotides, the CDR3 is TGTGCCAGCAGCCCTGGACTAGCGGGGCCCACCGGGGAGCTGTTTTTT. It yields the protein CASSPGLAGPTGELFF.

The genes are TRBV29-1 and TRBJ2-7; the match to TRBD1 covers 7 bases. J gave up 4 bases and V 7 bases, and 13 bases lay outside the gene matches. This CDR3 contains 14 residues. Germline V gene data show CDR1 as SQVTM and CDR2 as ANQGSEA. Here the CDR3 DNA reads TGCAGCGCCCGACCGCAGGGGGATTTATACGAGCAGTACTTC. Translating gives CSARPQGDLYEQYF.

This clone came up a few times. This chain links TRBV7-2 with TRBJ1-2, with a weak D call TRBD1 (5 bases). CDR1 SGHTA and CDR2 FQGNSA come from the germline V gene. Trimming shortened V by 5 bases and J by 4 bases, and 23 bases separated the two germline ends. This CDR3 spans 17 amino acids. The CDR3 sequence is CASSPGRWQSTSYGYTF. CDR3 DNA sequence: TGTGCCAGCAGCCCAGGGAGGTGGCAGTCGACTAGCTATGGCTACACCTTC.

There are a few counts of this clone. This chain connects TRBV29-1 to TRBJ2-1; TRBD2 might be the D (6 bases). Per germline, CDR1 SQVTM and CDR2 ANQGSEA. V lost 8 bases, J lost 0 bases, and 14 bases lay in between. The CDR3 totals 14 residues. DNA of the CDR3: TGCAGCTTCCTAGCGTCGAGCTCCTACAATGAGCAGTTCTTC. This encodes CSFLASSSYNEQFF.